This T cell receptor (beta chain) was documented in a study of blood T cell dynamics during melanoma immunotherapy. For the study at large: Standard first-line treatment here was pembrolizumab or nivolumab plus ipilimumab in metastatic melanoma.

The CDR3 extends over 18 amino acids. V was pared by 3 bases and J by 3 bases, with 10 bases of the junction left unmatched. Per the germline V gene, CDR1 is SGHRS and CDR2 is YFSETQ. Details on this clone: What it binds is unknown.

DNA loading was fixed at 350 to 450 ng for all bulk PBMC samples. Data came from immunoSEQ multiplex PCR; TCRdb stores just in-frame clones and leaves some out. The repertoire holds around 13,000 clones, with around 86% as singletons. Points from the study as a whole: It remained unknown if the driving T cell clones were melanoma-specific.

Time point denoted: pre-treatment baseline. Disease control meant complete response, partial response or stable disease at 12 weeks. The clonotype originates from a human donor with melanoma. The specimen was blood, collected from a patient treated with checkpoint blockade. V gene TRBV5-1 combines with J gene TRBJ2-2; 11 bases align to TRBD2. CDR3 loop: CASSSRLGGLADTGELFF. The DNA of the CDR3 is TGCGCCAGCAGCTCCCGCCTGGGGGGACTAGCGGACACCGGGGAGCTGTTTTTT.